This T cell receptor beta chain was obtained from a study of graft-versus-host responses after intestinal transplantation (dated by TCRdb to the early 2020s). Study-level background: The transplants that recipients got were multivisceral, liver-intestinal, or isolated intestinal. Anti-thymocyte globulin induction was given to all recipients, followed by maintenance tacrolimus and steroids for around three years. Bulk TCR-beta CDR3 sequencing was used to track graft-versus-host and host-versus-graft alloreactive T cell clones in the graft, circulation and bone marrow after intestinal transplantation. To identify alloreactive clones, pre-transplant mixed lymphocyte reaction products were sequenced and then compared with unstimulated pre-transplant donor and recipient T cells. A cohort of about 26 intestinal transplant recipients, including one retransplant, was enrolled, and a few patients lacking pretransplant specimens were excluded. A peak of at least 4% donor T cells among recipient peripheral blood mononuclear cells was the definition used for donor T cell macrochimerism. Rather than going through the commercial service, samples from a few later patients were sequenced in-house on an Illumina MiSeq and processed with MiXCR. Overall results and qualifications from the work: GvH clones turned up in recipient bone marrow, with some appearing earlier in ileal mucosa or blood, a pattern consistent with an intestinal mucosal origin. The relatively low number and heterogeneity of intestinal transplant patients limited the conclusions. In patients with donor T cell macrochimerism, the allografts had high GvH to HvG T cell clonal ratios. Early after transplant, declines in HvG clones were associated with peak levels of circulating GvH clones.

CDR1 and CDR2, looked up from the germline V gene, are MRHNA and SNTAGT. The junction shows trimming of 6 bases on V and 7 bases on J, and the gene matches do not reach 4 bases of it. The CDR3, cysteine through phenylalanine, is 14 amino acids long. The kept DNA is CDR3 alone, 42 bases in frame from the first base. In this sample, this clone turned up once. There is no known antigen for this receptor. It has no much larger one-base neighbor in the sample; base qualities were not kept. Libraries came from the immunoSEQ multiplex PCR assay. For most patients, genomic DNA was isolated with the Qiagen DNeasy Blood and Tissue Kit and shipped frozen to Adaptive Biotechnologies for TCR sequencing. High-throughput TCR-beta CDR3 sequencing of genomic DNA from most patients was performed by Adaptive Biotechnologies. The authors' analysis ran thus. Adaptive's ImmunoSEQ software was the source of the TCR sequencing data for over 15 patients, while three other patients were processed with MiXCR and VDJtools. CD4 versus CD8 sorting errors were corrected by removing sequences found in both subsets at a frequency ratio below 5:1. CDR3 nucleotide sequences shared between donor and recipient were removed because the origin of such sequences could not be assigned. To count as alloreactive, a clone needed at least 2-fold expansion over unstimulated cells and a minimum CFSE-low frequency of 0.002% (template counts) or 0.001% (read counts). Mappable clones were those detected in sequenced pre-transplant spleen, lymph node, or MLR CFSE-low populations of the donor or recipient. The cumulative frequency of alloreactive clones was calculated as a percentage of all sequences, weighted by copy number. This immuneACCESS table, as held by TCRdb, lists in-frame sequences with V and J called but not all clones. Of the missing ones, under half trace to an unresolved V gene in checked studies; the others have no known cause. V and J calls and clone size follow that table, whereas D and trimming were derived from the DNA. The table for this sample lists approximately 99,000 clones; about nine tenths of them were counted only once. About 0.18% of the sample is held by the ten biggest clonotypes.

The meaning of the sample's time point label: cells obtained before transplantation from donor or recipient. CD3+CD4+ and CD3+CD8+ populations were FACS-sorted from unstimulated pre-transplant donor and recipient cells taken from spleen or lymph nodes. The V and J segments used are TRBV6-4 and TRBJ1-6, and TRBD1 aligns with 9 junction nucleotides. The source material was unstimulated CD4+ T cells sorted from spleen or lymph node cells, sampled before transplant. The sequence was collected from a human donor who was the organ donor for an intestinal transplant. The bases are TGTGCCAGCAGAGACGACAGGGGGAATTCACCCCTCCACTTT. It encodes CASRDDRGNSPLHF.